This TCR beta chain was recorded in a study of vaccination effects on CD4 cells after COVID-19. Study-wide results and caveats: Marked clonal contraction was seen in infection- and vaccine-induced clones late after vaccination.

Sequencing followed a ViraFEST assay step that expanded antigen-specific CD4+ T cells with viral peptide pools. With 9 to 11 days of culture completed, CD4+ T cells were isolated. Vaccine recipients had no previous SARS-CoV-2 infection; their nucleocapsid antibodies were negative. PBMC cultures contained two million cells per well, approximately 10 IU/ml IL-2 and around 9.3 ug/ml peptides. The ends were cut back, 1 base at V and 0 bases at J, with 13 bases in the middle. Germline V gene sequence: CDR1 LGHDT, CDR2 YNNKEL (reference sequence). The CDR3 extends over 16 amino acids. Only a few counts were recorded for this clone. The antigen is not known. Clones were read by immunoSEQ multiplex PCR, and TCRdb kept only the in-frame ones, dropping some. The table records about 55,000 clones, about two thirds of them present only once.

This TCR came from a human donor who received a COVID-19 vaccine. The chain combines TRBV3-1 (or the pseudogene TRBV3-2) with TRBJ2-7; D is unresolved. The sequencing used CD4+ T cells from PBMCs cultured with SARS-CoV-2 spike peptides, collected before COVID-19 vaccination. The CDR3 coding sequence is TGTGCCAGCAGCCAAGTAATGGGGTTGAGCTCCTACGAGCAGTACTTC. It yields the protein CASSQVMGLSSYEQYF.